The 2 T cell receptor beta chains below all came from one sample that was sequenced in a study of T-cell memory formation after mild COVID-19. A single record per CDR3 protein comes from TCRdb applying MiXCR to the 5' RACE reads. The table has just under 550,000 distinct CDR3 sequences, about a fifth seen once; the top ten hold roughly an eighth. Sequencing was carried out using PBMCs or a T cell subset sorted from them (not recorded which). The receptors derive from an adult woman who had mild COVID-19 (a few samples of this study predate the infection). Cell type and time point are not known.

This clonotype was seen a single time. The CDR3 is CASTISNTEAFF. The CDR3 DNA sequence: TGTGCCAGTACCATTAGCAACACTGAAGCTTTCTTT. The V and J genes are TRBV2 and TRBJ1-1; D unresolved. The CDR3 sequence is 12 residues long. Trimming pared 9 bases from V and 2 bases from J, leaving 10 bases between. Germline CDR1 is SNHLY and CDR2 is FYNNEI.

This clonotype came up a few times. The chain combines TRBV20-1 with TRBJ1-6; D might be TRBD1 (5 bases). The germline gives CDR1 DFQATT, CDR2 SNEGSKA (reference sequence). Trimming took off 7 bases at V and 6 bases at J, with 10 bases between the two ends. The length of the CDR3 is 12 residues. The CDR3 DNA sequence: TGCAGTGAGGCGGGGCCTAATTCACCCCTCCACTTT. Residues: CSEAGPNSPLHF.